The 10 T cell receptor beta chains below come from one sample, sequenced in a study of Graves' ophthalmopathy and Graves' hyperthyroidism. Amplification of the TCR beta CDR3 regions used RNA transcripts (as template). HTBI primers served in a first-round RT-PCR, which a second-round multiplex PCR followed. TCRdb re-analysed the multiplex PCR reads in MiXCR, keeping a single row per CDR3 protein. This table holds 600,000 to 950,000 distinct CDR3 sequences, 35% to 50% found once. The material sequenced was peripheral blood. Source of these receptors: an adult man with Graves' ophthalmopathy.

The table lists this clonotype with many counts. The genes are TRBV10-2 and TRBJ2-7; 8 bases match TRBD2. This CDR3 spans 14 amino acids. Germline CDR1 and CDR2: WSHSY and SAAADI. Trimming at V came to 3 bases and at J to 6 bases, leaving 7 bases not matched to a gene. CDR3 sequence: CASSDRLAGLEQYF. For the CDR3, the DNA is TGCGCCAGCAGTGATCGGCTAGCGGGTCTCGAGCAGTACTTC.

This clonotype has only a few counts. This chain joins TRBV12-3 or TRBV12-4 and TRBJ2-7; possibly TRBD1 for D (6 bases). V lost 6 bases, J lost 2 bases, and 17 bases lay in between. The CDR3 spans 15 residues. The CDR3 loop is CASSQRDKGPYEQYF. In DNA form, the CDR3 reads TGTGCCAGCAGCCAGAGGGACAAGGGACCCTACGAGCAGTACTTC.

This clonotype has a count of ten or more. The V call is TRBV12-3 or TRBV12-4, the J call TRBJ1-1; no clear D. V lost 1 base and J 8 bases, leaving 5 bases between the germline ends. CDR3 size: 11 residues. DNA for the CDR3: TGTGCCAGCAGTTTAGGCGGGGAAGCTTTCTTT. This gives the protein CASSLGGEAFF.

This clonotype appeared once. V gene TRBV6-2 or TRBV6-3 combines with J gene TRBJ1-5, with 8 bases that match TRBD1. The junction had 9 bases not matched to a gene; V was cut back by 8 bases and J by 3 bases. This CDR3 is 15 amino acids long. The germline V gene encodes CDR1 MNHEY and CDR2 SVGEGT. The CDR3, as DNA: TGTGCCAGCTCAAAGGACAGGGATATCAATCAGCCCCAGCATTTT. Translation: CASSKDRDINQPQHF.

This clonotype was picked up one time. The V and J genes are TRBV25-1 and TRBJ1-2; 7 bases agree with TRBD1. V shed 6 bases and J 1 base; nucleotides not matched to a gene: 20. The CDR3 consists of 19 residues. CDR1 is MGHDK and CDR2 is SYGVNS in the germline V gene. The CDR3 region has the DNA TGTGCCAGCAGCCAGGGGATACTACGACGGGACAGCCTTAACTATGGCTACACCTTC. It specifies CASSQGILRRDSLNYGYTF.

The chain has TRBV25-1 and TRBJ2-5; 10 bases are shared with TRBD2. J lost 4 bases, V lost 2 bases, and 4 bases had no gene match. CDR1 and CDR2 from the germline V gene are MGHDK and SYGVNS. The CDR3 is 15 residues long. CDR3 in amino acids: CASSETSGIAETQYF. DNA of the CDR3: TGTGCCAGCAGTGAAACTAGCGGGATAGCAGAGACCCAGTACTTC.

V is TRBV20-1 and J is TRBJ2-5; D not resolved. Trimming removed 3 bases at V and 1 base at J, with 9 bases between. CDR1 and CDR2 from the germline V gene are DFQATT and SNEGSKA (reference sequence). The CDR3 spans 13 residues. In DNA, the CDR3 is TGCAGTGCTAGTCCCGGCGTCCAAGAGACCCAGTACTTC. Translation gives CSASPGVQETQYF.

This clonotype showed up just once. V gene TRBV25-1 combines with J gene TRBJ2-5; no clear D gene. The tail of the sequence fits TRBJ2-7 better, so the J call may be wrong. This CDR3 has 15 amino acids. Germline values: CDR1 MGHDK, CDR2 SYGVNS. CDR3 sequence: CASSLTSPRAYEQYF. The DNA of the CDR3 is TGTGCCAGCAGTCTAACATCACCCCGTGCCTACGAGCAGTACTTC.

The rearrangement links TRBV25-1 to TRBJ1-2; 10 positions match TRBD1. The CDR3 has 13 residues. Germline loops: CDR1 MGHDK, CDR2 SYGVNS. Losses at the gene ends were 8 bases for V and 5 bases for J; bases not matched to a gene: 5. CDR3 sequence (DNA): TGTGCCAGCGTAGGGACAGGGGATTATGGCTACACCTTC. It is translated as CASVGTGDYGYTF.

This clonotype was recorded many times. The rearrangement links TRBV24-1 to TRBJ1-1, with a tentative D call TRBD1 (5 bases). V lost 9 bases to trimming and J lost 1 base, with 11 bases between them. Germline V CDR1 and CDR2: KGHDR, SFDVKD. The CDR3 covers 13 residues. CDR3 DNA: TGTGCCACCCGCCGGCAGGGGAACACTGAAGCTTTCTTT. Translation gives CATRRQGNTEAFF.